The source of this T cell receptor (beta chain) is a study of blood T cell repertoires in COVID-19. Trimming removed 5 bases at V and 1 base at J, with 12 bases between. Germline CDR1 reads SGHRS; CDR2 reads YFSETQ. The CDR3 has 14 amino acids. This table comes from immunoSEQ multiplex PCR, and its TCRdb copy is limited to in-frame clones, with some not included. The table has 110,000 to 150,000 clones, 70% to 85% seen once. The chain is built from TRBV5-1 and TRBJ1-2; a weak D match, TRBD1 (5 bases). The TCR comes from a man between 60 and 75 years old with active or convalescent COVID-19. The specimen was peripheral blood. The CDR3 coding sequence is TGCGCCAGCAGAAAGGATCAGGGTAACTATGGCTACACCTTC. Translating gives CASRKDQGNYGYTF.